This entry is about one T cell receptor (beta chain). These data originate in a study of CD4+ T cells in melanoma. TCRdb's copy holds only in-frame clones and misses some; the assay was immunoSEQ multiplex PCR. The sample has some 150,000 clones, over 90% seen once. V trimming: 3 bases; J trimming: 0 bases; junction bases outside the gene matches: 9. CDR3 length equals 17 residues. Germline loops: CDR1 SGHTA, CDR2 FQGNSA. This clonotype originated in a human donor with melanoma. The V and J genes are TRBV7-2 and TRBJ2-7; 9 nucleotides match TRBD1. The CDR3 region is CASSFGTGTIVSYEQYF. The CDR3 nucleotides read TGTGCCAGCAGCTTTGGGACAGGGACTATAGTCTCCTACGAGCAGTACTTC.